The 18 T cell receptor beta chains in this list originate from one sample, sequenced in a study of cytomegalovirus exposure and HLA in healthy donors (TCRdb year 2017). Preparation of the library involved the immunoSEQ multiplex PCR assay. A mixture of 60 forward primers for TCR Vbeta segments and 13 reverse primers for TCR Jbeta segments was used in the multiplex PCR. The immuneACCESS repertoire file appears here via TCRdb, limited to in-frame rearrangements. These files lack a portion of the clones; in checked studies, under half of the deficit traces to unresolved V genes, and the cause of the others is not known. The sample table holds over 75,000 clones. The ten largest clonotypes hold 0.45% to 0.7% of the sample. The sequenced sample consisted of PBMCs. These receptors came from a man in his forties or fifties in good health and CMV-seronegative.

The gene calls are TRBV28 and TRBJ1-1, with unresolved D. With 5 bases removed from V and 12 bases from J, the gap between germline ends came to 13 bases. The CDR3 runs to 11 residues. Germline V gene lookup returns CDR1 MDHEN and CDR2 SYDVKM. The CDR3 loop reads CASSGRDKPFF. In nucleotides, the CDR3 is TGTGCCAGCAGTGGGCGAGACAAACCTTTCTTT.

V usage is TRBV27 and J usage is TRBJ1-5; D is ambiguous. The germline CDR1 and CDR2 sequences are MNHEY and SMNVEV (reference sequence). The CDR3 consists of 14 residues. The V end lost 6 bases, the J end lost 2 bases, and 11 bases lay between the germline ends. In DNA, the CDR3 is TGTGCCAGCAGCCGAGGGAGGGGCAATCAGCCCCAGCATTTT. It specifies CASSRGRGNQPQHF.

This chain connects TRBV7-6 to TRBJ2-2; 8 bases align to TRBD2. Germline trimming cut 0 bases from V and 9 bases from J; bases unmatched to any gene: 9. The germline V gene has CDR1 SGHVS and CDR2 FNYEAQ. The CDR3 extends over 16 amino acids. CDR3 sequence reads: CASSLARGGPYWELFF. The CDR3 region has the DNA TGTGCCAGCAGCTTAGCACGGGGGGGCCCGTACTGGGAGCTGTTTTTT.

The chain recombines TRBV10-3 with TRBJ2-1, with TRBD2 matching over 9 bases. This CDR3 has 15 residues. Per germline, CDR1 ENHRY and CDR2 SYGVKD. The trim removed 6 bases at V and 7 bases at J, leaving 10 bases unmatched. The CDR3 DNA sequence: TGTGCCATCAGCGAATTAACGCGGGGGGGGAATGAGCAGTTCTTC. Translation gives CAISELTRGGNEQFF.

The J gene is TRBJ2-7, the V gene TRBV4-2; D not resolved. Germline CDR1 LGHNA, CDR2 YNFKEQ. CDR3 size: 14 residues. The V and J ends lost 1 base and 1 base respectively, with 8 bases between them. In nucleotides, the CDR3 is TGTGCCAGCAGCCAAGGAGGCTCATCCTACGAGCAGTACTTC. This encodes CASSQGGSSYEQYF.

The J gene is TRBJ1-5, the V gene TRBV15; unclear D gene. CDR3 size: 15 residues. The V and J ends lost 3 bases and 2 bases respectively, with 11 bases between them. Germline V CDR1 and CDR2: LNHNV, YYDKDF (reference sequence). Here the CDR3 DNA reads TGTGCCACCAGCAGGTTAGTGGGCGGCAATCAGCCCCAGCATTTT. This codes for CATSRLVGGNQPQHF.

V usage is TRBV28 and J usage is TRBJ2-7; TRBD1 aligns across 10 bases. Germline V gene sequence: CDR1 MDHEN, CDR2 SYDVKM. V lost 6 bases to trimming and J lost 2 bases; unmatched junction nucleotides: 4. CDR3 length: 14 residues. The CDR3 DNA is TGTGCCAGCAGCTCGGGACAGGGGACCTACGAGCAGTACTTC. This encodes CASSSGQGTYEQYF.

The chain carries TRBV5-4 and TRBJ1-1, with D possibly being TRBD1 (6 bases). Trimming took 4 bases from V and 0 from J, leaving 10 bases between them. The CDR3 sequence is 14 residues long. Germline CDR1 reads SGHNT; CDR2 reads YYREEE (reference sequence). The CDR3 here is CASSTGHMNTEAFF. The DNA of the CDR3 is TGTGCCAGCAGCACGGGACACATGAACACTGAAGCTTTCTTT.

As to this clone: A read error may produce the germline difference seen at one junction end. The V and J genes are TRBV7-2 and TRBJ1-4; TRBD1 agrees at 7 bases. This CDR3 contains 16 residues. CDR1 and CDR2 from the germline V gene are SGHTA and FQGNSA. DNA of the CDR3: TGTGCCAGTAGCTCGGACAGGACAACGTTTAATGAAAAACTGTTTTTT. Translated, it gives CASSSDRTTFNEKLFF.

The chain carries TRBV7-8 and TRBJ1-5; D is undetermined. Germline V gene data show CDR1 as SGHVS and CDR2 as FQNEAQ. Trimming removed 3 bases from V and 6 bases from J, with 9 bases in between. The CDR3 is 13 residues long. The CDR3 sequence: CASSFRAGQPQHF. CDR3 DNA: TGTGCCAGCAGCTTTAGAGCCGGTCAGCCCCAGCATTTT.

The chain has TRBV5-1 and TRBJ2-7; unclear D gene. The CDR3 sequence is 14 residues long. Trimming pared 0 bases from V and 2 bases from J, leaving 9 bases between. CDR1 and CDR2 from the germline V gene are SGHRS and YFSETQ. This CDR3 reads CASSLDSSAYEQYF. CDR3 nucleotides: TGCGCCAGCAGCTTGGACAGCTCGGCCTACGAGCAGTACTTC. The complete variable domain, with remaining parts taken from reference TRBV5-1 and TRBJ2-7, reads KAGVTQTPRYLIKTRGQQVTLSCSPISGHRSVSWYQQTPGQGLQFLFEYFSETQRNKGNFPGRFSGRQFSNSRSEMNVSTLELGDSALYLCASSLDSSAYEQYFGPGTRLTVT.

CDR3 nucleotides: TGTGCCAGCAGTTTTGGATCGTCTCCGGGGGACACTGAAGCTTTCTTT. Translation gives CASSFGSSPGDTEAFF. The V and J genes are TRBV28 and TRBJ1-1, with a weak D call TRBD1 (5 bases). Germline lookup yields CDR1 MDHEN and CDR2 SYDVKM. V lost 3 bases and J 3 bases, leaving 17 bases between the germline ends. This CDR3 region has 16 residues.

The genes are TRBV6-1 and TRBJ1-4, with TRBD1 identical over 9 bases. Looked up from germline, CDR1 is MNHNS and CDR2 is SASEGT. Trimming took 1 base from V and 10 from J; bases not matched to a gene: 10. The CDR3 totals 16 residues. In nucleotides, the CDR3 is TGTGCCAGCAGTGAAGTACAGGGGGCTTCCAGAGGAAAACTGTTTTTT. Translation: CASSEVQGASRGKLFF.

The chain links TRBV4-3 to TRBJ2-7; D remains unclear. Germline-derived CDR1 and CDR2 are LGHNA and YSLEER. The CDR3 consists of 14 residues. Between the trimmed V and J ends, which lost 0 bases and 2 bases, there was a span of 8 bases. This CDR3 is CASSQEVETYEQYF. CDR3 DNA: TGCGCCAGCAGCCAAGAAGTAGAAACCTACGAGCAGTACTTC.

This rearrangement joins TRBV7-9 to TRBJ1-1, with D possibly matching TRBD1 (5 bases). The germline V gene encodes CDR1 SEHNR and CDR2 FQNEAQ (reference sequence). The length of the CDR3 is 14 residues. V dropped 5 bases and J dropped 1 base, with 11 bases sitting between them. The CDR3 region is CASSRDDRNTEAFF. DNA for the CDR3: TGTGCCAGCAGCCGAGACGACAGGAACACTGAAGCTTTCTTT.

V and J are TRBV19 and TRBJ2-2; perhaps TRBD2 as D (6 bases). This CDR3 is 15 amino acids long. The germline gives CDR1 LNHDA, CDR2 SQIVND (reference sequence). Trimming stripped 7 bases from V and 5 bases from J, with 17 bases between. In DNA, the CDR3 is TGTGCCAGTAAACCCCCCAACCGGGGGACCGGGGAGCTGTTTTTT. It encodes CASKPPNRGTGELFF.

The chain recombines TRBV6-5 with TRBJ2-7; D is ambiguous. The germline V and J ends were trimmed by 4 bases and 5 bases, with 9 bases remaining between them. CDR1 MNHEY and CDR2 SVGAGI come from the germline V gene. This CDR3 has 12 amino acids. DNA of the CDR3: TGTGCCAGCAGTTTCCGAGGCCACGAGCAGTACTTC. It yields the protein CASSFRGHEQYF.

The V and J genes are TRBV29-1 and TRBJ1-2; no firm D call. Per germline, CDR1 SQVTM and CDR2 ANQGSEA. With 1 base removed from V and 4 bases from J, the gap between germline ends came to 13 bases. The length of the CDR3 is 14 residues. The CDR3 DNA follows: TGCAGCGTTGAAGGGGCAGTCTTTGGCTATGGCTACACCTTC. This gives the protein CSVEGAVFGYGYTF.